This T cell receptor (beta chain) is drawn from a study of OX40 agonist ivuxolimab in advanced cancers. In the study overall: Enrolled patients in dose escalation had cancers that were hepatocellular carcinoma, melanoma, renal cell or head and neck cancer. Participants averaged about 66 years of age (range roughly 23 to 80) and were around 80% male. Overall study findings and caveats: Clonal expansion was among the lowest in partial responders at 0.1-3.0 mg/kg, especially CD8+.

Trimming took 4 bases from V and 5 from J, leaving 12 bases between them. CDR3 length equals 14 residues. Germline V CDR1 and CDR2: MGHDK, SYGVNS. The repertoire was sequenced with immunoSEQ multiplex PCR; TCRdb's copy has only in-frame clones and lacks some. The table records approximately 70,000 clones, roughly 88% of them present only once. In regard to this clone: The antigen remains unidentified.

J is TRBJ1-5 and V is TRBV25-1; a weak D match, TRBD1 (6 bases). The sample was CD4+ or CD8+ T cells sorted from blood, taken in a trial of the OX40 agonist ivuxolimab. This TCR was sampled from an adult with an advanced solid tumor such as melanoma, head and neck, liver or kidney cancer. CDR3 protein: CASSGPGVYQPQHF. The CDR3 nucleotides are TGTGCCAGCAGTGGACCAGGGGTATATCAGCCCCAGCATTTT.